This TCR beta chain was captured in a study of blood T cell repertoires in COVID-19. The data were produced by immunoSEQ multiplex PCR, yet TCRdb's version contains in-frame clones alone and is incomplete. The table includes tens of thousands of clones, around nine tenths detected once. The origin of this receptor is a man in his 70s with active or convalescent COVID-19. Material for sequencing was peripheral blood.

CDR3 residues: CASSPGTSGVYEQYF. The CDR3 DNA follows: TGTGCCAGCAGCCCCGGGACTAGCGGGGTCTACGAGCAGTACTTC. The chain couples TRBV7-2 to TRBJ2-7, with 13 bases aligning to TRBD2. Germline-derived CDR1 and CDR2 are SGHTA and FQGNSA. There are 15 residues in the CDR3. J gave up 3 bases and V 5 bases, and 4 bases lay outside the gene matches. The whole variable domain, filled in from reference TRBV7-2 and TRBJ2-7, reads GAGVSQSPSNKVTEKGKDVELRCDPISGHTALYWYRQSLGQGLEFLIYFQGNSAPDKSGLPSDRFSAERTGGSVSTLTIQRTQQEDSAVYLCASSPGTSGVYEQYFGPGTRLTVT.